Sequencing of this T cell receptor (beta chain) was carried out in a study of T-cell reconstitution after alpha-beta-depleted transplantation in children. The germline CDR1 and CDR2 sequences are MNHNS and SASEGT. The CDR3 has 15 amino acids. Trimming removed 7 bases from V and 7 bases from J, with 23 bases in between. Using unique molecular identifiers, the investigators prepared the TCRbeta library. TCRdb redid the calling of the PCR reads with MiXCR, one entry per CDR3 protein. The table shows approximately 190,000 distinct CDR3 sequences, with roughly 6.5% occurring only once. The sequencing used PBMCs, collected before TCRalphabeta/CD19-depleted stem cell transplant. This chain joins TRBV6-1 and TRBJ2-7; perhaps TRBD2 as D (7 bases). The receptor was derived from a girl under three years old with combined immunodeficiency, due to receive a stem cell transplant. This CDR3 is CASKRPQDSGKEQYF. CDR3 nucleotides: TGTGCCAGCAAGAGACCTCAGGACAGCGGGAAGGAGCAGTACTTC.